These T cell receptor beta chains were read from a single sample in a study of CD8+ T cells in alopecia areata. The protocol was immunoSEQ multiplex PCR, while the TCRdb copy is restricted to in-frame clones and leaves out a portion. The sample contains roughly 200,000 clones, under 60% of which appear only once. Specimen: CD8+ T cells sorted from blood, collected at week 24, from a patient treated with tofacitinib. The receptors were sampled from a human donor with alopecia areata. Both conserved end residues are trimmed from each CDR3. Each record gives: V gene, J gene, CDR3 protein.

TRBV13,TRBJ2-7,ASRASGEDYEQY
TRBV4-1,TRBJ1-6,ASSQGVGQGRNSPLH
TRBV27,TRBJ2-6,ASRGQGSSGANVLT
TRBV20-1,TRBJ2-7,SARGGGEQY
TRBV2,TRBJ1-1,ASSEGPRSHTEAF
TRBV6-5,TRBJ1-1,ASSYSPGNTEAF
TRBV18,TRBJ2-1,ASSGEEQF
TRBV2,TRBJ2-3,ASRGASVTDTQY
TRBV7-7,TRBJ1-1,ASSPLEGNTEAF
TRBV7-9,TRBJ2-5,ASSSQETQY
TRBV19,TRBJ2-2,ASSIGSGGELF
TRBV14,TRBJ2-7,ASSHLRQAYEQY
TRBV18,TRBJ1-4,ASSPTTLATNEKLF
TRBV5-6,TRBJ2-7,ASSLGSGEQY
TRBV18,TRBJ2-1,ASYPTGDLYNEQF
TRBV30,TRBJ1-1,AWGQTEAF
TRBV6-5,TRBJ1-5,ASMTGSGQPQH
TRBV7-8,TRBJ2-5,ASSLGRETQY
TRBV10-1,TRBJ2-7,ASSEMGGSYEQY
TRBV2,TRBJ2-2,ASSSGRKTGGELF
TRBV12-5,TRBJ1-5,ASGLSGRDYNQPQH
TRBV4-1,TRBJ1-2,ASSHNYGYT
TRBV6-5,TRBJ1-1,AGSSGQGLYGKAF
TRBV30,TRBJ2-7,AWSVRGTYNEQY
TRBV6-5,TRBJ2-2,ASSPGGTGELF
TRBV7-9,TRBJ2-5,ASSLSRRQEALEETQY
TRBV6-1,TRBJ1-1,ASSPTEAF
TRBV5-1,TRBJ2-1,ASSIQEGHLYNEQF
TRBV6-6,TRBJ1-5,ASSNPLEDSNQPQH
TRBV5-1,TRBJ1-1,ASRPQGLNTEAF
TRBV30,TRBJ1-5,AWSLAGGQPQH
TRBV10-3,TRBJ2-7,AISESPAGGLSYEQY
TRBV4-1,TRBJ2-2,ASSPGAGGAGELF
TRBV13,TRBJ2-2,ASTPGRNTGELF
TRBV10-2,TRBJ2-1,ASSESRDRGNEQF
TRBV30,TRBJ1-1,AWLEASRMNTEAF
TRBV6-1,TRBJ1-5,ASSRGRETHQPQH
TRBV29-1,TRBJ2-7,SVHTVGTGTYEQY
TRBV9,TRBJ1-5,ASSVGSGVQPQH
TRBV6-5,TRBJ1-5,ASSLGRGQGQPQH
TRBV27,TRBJ1-1,ASSYRGMNTEAF
TRBV29-1,TRBJ2-7,SVEGRHYEQY
TRBV29-1,TRBJ1-2,SVVGRHGYT
TRBV30,TRBJ1-5,AWSVPRSNQPQH
TRBV7-2,TRBJ2-5,ASSSRPGAGETQY
TRBV30,TRBJ2-2,AWSVGGTGELF
TRBV27,TRBJ2-1,ASKGVGSLGNEQF